This record looks at one TCR beta chain sequence and its context. Its antigen remains unknown. This entry belongs to a study of cytomegalovirus exposure and HLA in healthy donors. Study-level results: Altogether, some 160 TCR beta chains were recorded as cytomegalovirus-associated.

Use of 60 Vbeta and 13 Jbeta primers characterized the PCR. Assay used: immunoSEQ multiplex PCR; TCRdb lists only in-frame clones, some missing. The sample contains roughly 160,000 clones, about 79% of which appear only once. The V gene lost 0 bases and the J gene lost 1 base, with 7 bases spanning the gap. This CDR3 spans 14 amino acids. The germline CDR1 and CDR2 sequences are LNHNV and YYDKDF (reference sequence). V usage is TRBV15 and J usage is TRBJ2-7, with D unclear. Sequenced input: PBMCs. The origin of this receptor is a man aged 45-60 years in good health and CMV-seropositive. The DNA for the CDR3 is TGTGCCACCAGCAGAGACCAGAAGTCCTACGAGCAGTACTTC. This translates into CATSRDQKSYEQYF.